The entry below describes one TCR beta chain. This clonotype is classified as medium-sized (0.01 to 0.1%). Its antigen remains undetermined. The input lacks base qualities; no much larger clone sits a single base away. CD3+ T cells were first rested overnight at 2.5 million to 3 million cells/mL in RPMI 1640 without fetal bovine serum. MACS immunomagnetic beads were used, per the manufacturer's instructions, to isolate CD3+ T cells from PBMCs. This sample stems from a study of T cell repertoires and leukemia-associated antigens (dated by TCRdb to the late 2010s). As for the study more broadly: Per sample, about 5.1 to 6.6 million read pairs and about 3 to 5.0 million effective reads were obtained, for about 15 million effective reads in total. In vitro peptide stimulation of healthy T cells was used with the aim of identifying the antigen recognized by a TCR Vbeta21 clone previously found in CML patients. Summary of the overall study and its limitations: The four groups showed no significant differences in numbers of Vbeta genes (roughly 60), Jbeta genes (around 13), VDJ rearrangements, or unique CDR3s. Antigen specificity and function of the expanded clones were not tested directly and required further investigation.

The CDR3 spans 14 residues, from the cysteine through the phenylalanine. CDR3 DNA is the only sequence kept; it has 42 bases, read in frame from the first base. The germline V gene (reference sequence) specifies DFQATT as CDR1 and SNEGSKA as CDR2. V ends up 7 bases short and J 7 bases short, with an unmatched junction base count of 11. TRIzol reagent was used to extract total RNA from the cultured T cells. 5' rapid amplification of cDNA ends (5'RACE) was used to amplify TCRbeta libraries from RNA. Before sequencing, library concentration and integrity were assessed using Qubit, an Agilent instrument, and quantitative PCR. A commercial service provider sequenced the qualified libraries on Illumina HiSeq or MiSeq. The paper's data handling went like this. TCR sequences in each sample were identified with MiXCR version 1.8.2. For a clone to count as qualified, its CDR3 had to be longer than four amino acids, its nucleotide length had to be in-frame, and the clone could not contain a stop codon. A read counted as effective if the read contained the complete CDR3 structure. RT-PCR with 24 Vbeta primers, GeneScan spectratyping, and Sanger sequencing were used to validate expanded clones. TCRdb's own reprocessing of the public reads used fastp at Q25 and MiXCR and kept productive beta chains. For every CDR3 protein sequence, its rows merge into one entry that carries the most common genes and DNA. The V and J calls here are based on TCRdb, not the publication. The table for this sample lists roughly 12,000 distinct CDR3 sequences; roughly two fifths of them were counted only once. The leading ten clones occupy 27% of the sample.

Sequences were obtained from CD3+ T cells sorted from blood and cultured. The receptor chain draws on TRBV20-1 and TRBJ1-4; TRBD1 matches 8 bases in the middle. This clonotype was sampled from a female donor in good health. CDR3 protein: CSVPARGRGEKLFF. The nucleotide sequence is given as TGCAGTGTCCCAGCCAGGGGGCGAGGTGAAAAACTGTTTTTT.